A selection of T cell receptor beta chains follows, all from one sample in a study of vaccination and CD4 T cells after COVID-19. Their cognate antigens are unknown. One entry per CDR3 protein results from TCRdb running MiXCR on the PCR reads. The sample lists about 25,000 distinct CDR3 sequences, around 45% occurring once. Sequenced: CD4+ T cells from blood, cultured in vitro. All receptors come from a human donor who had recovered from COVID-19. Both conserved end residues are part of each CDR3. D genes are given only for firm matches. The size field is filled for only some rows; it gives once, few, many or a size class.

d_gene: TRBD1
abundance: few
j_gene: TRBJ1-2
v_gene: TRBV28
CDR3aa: CASRFRGTGLYGYTF
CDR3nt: TGTGCCAGCAGGTTTAGGGGGACAGGACTCTATGGCTACACCTTC

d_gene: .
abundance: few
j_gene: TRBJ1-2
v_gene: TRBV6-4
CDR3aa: CASGGGLYYGYTF
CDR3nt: TGTGCCAGCGGAGGGGGTCTGTACTATGGCTACACCTTC

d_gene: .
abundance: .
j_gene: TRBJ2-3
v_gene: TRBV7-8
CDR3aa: CASSLEAGSRTDTQYF
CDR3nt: TGTGCCAGCAGCTTAGAGGCGGGATCCCGCACAGATACGCAGTATTTT

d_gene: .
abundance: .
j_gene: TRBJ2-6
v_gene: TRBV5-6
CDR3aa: CASSLARDSGANVLTF
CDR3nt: TGTGCCAGCAGCTTGGCCAGGGACTCTGGGGCCAACGTCCTGACTTTC

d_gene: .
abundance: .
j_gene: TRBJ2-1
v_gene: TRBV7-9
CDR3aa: CASSQGRRPKLGNEQFF
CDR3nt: TGTGCCAGCAGCCAGGGACGTCGACCTAAGTTAGGCAATGAGCAGTTCTTC

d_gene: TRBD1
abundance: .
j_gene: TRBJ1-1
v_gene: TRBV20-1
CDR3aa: CSARVPVGGTAPAPVKAFF
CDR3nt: TGCAGTGCTAGAGTCCCGGTTGGGGGGACAGCCCCGGCCCCTGTTAAAGCTTTCTTT

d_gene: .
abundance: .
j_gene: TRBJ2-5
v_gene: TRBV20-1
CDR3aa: CSASGTGQETQYF
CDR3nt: TGCAGTGCTAGTGGCACAGGACAAGAGACCCAGTACTTC

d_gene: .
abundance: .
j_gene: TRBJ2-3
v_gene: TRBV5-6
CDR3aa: CASSLEVRTDTQYF
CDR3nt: TGTGCCAGCAGCTTGGAGGTGCGCACAGATACGCAGTATTTT

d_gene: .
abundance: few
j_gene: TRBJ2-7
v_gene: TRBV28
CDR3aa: CASSPLGRSYEQYF
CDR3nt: TGTGCCAGCAGTCCTTTAGGCCGGTCCTACGAGCAGTACTTC

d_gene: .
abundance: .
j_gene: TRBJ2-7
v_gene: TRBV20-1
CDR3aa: CSAPQDVEQYF
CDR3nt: TGCAGTGCCCCTCAGGACGTCGAGCAGTACTTC

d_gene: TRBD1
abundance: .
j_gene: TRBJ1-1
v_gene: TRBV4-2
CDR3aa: CASSQAAPTGVNTEAFF
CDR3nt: TGTGCCAGCAGCCAAGCAGCCCCGACAGGGGTTAACACTGAAGCTTTCTTT

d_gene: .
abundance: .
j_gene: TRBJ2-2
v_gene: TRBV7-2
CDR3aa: CASRPRTANTGELFF
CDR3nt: TGTGCCAGCAGACCAAGGACAGCGAACACCGGGGAGCTGTTTTTT

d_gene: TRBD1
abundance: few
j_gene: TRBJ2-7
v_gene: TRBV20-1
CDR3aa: CSARDDRADEQYF
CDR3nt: TGCAGTGCTAGAGATGACAGGGCGGATGAGCAGTACTTC

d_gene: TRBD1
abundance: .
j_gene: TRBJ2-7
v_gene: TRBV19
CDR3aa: CASSISGTGTDAPNHEQYF
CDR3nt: TGTGCCAGTAGTATATCGGGGACAGGGACCGACGCCCCTAACCACGAGCAGTACTTC

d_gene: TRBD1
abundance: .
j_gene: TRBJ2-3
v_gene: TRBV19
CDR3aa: CATTRQGSSDTQYF
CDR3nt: TGTGCCACAACAAGACAGGGGAGCTCAGATACGCAGTATTTT

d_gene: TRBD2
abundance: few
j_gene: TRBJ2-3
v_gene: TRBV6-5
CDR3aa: CASSYRAGGGDTQYF
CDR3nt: TGTGCCAGCAGTTACCGAGCGGGGGGTGGGGATACGCAGTATTTT

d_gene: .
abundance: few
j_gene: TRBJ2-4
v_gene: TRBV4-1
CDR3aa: CASSQSSTIDIQYF
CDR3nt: TGCGCCAGCAGCCAATCTAGTACTATCGACATTCAGTACTTC

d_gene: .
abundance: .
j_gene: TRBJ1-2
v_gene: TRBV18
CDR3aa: CASSPLVQAAMYGYTF
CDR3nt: TGTGCCAGCTCACCACTTGTTCAGGCGGCAATGTATGGCTACACCTTC

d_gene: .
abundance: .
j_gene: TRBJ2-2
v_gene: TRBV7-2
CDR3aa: CASSSFMGGELFF
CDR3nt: TGTGCCAGCAGCTCCTTTATGGGCGGGGAGCTGTTTTTT

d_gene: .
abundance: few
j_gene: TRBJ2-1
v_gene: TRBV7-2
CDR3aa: CASSLAASDYNEQFF
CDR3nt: TGTGCCAGCAGCTTAGCGGCTAGCGACTACAATGAGCAGTTCTTC

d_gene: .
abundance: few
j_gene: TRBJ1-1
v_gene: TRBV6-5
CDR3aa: CASSYAGREAEAFF
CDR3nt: TGTGCCAGCAGTTACGCCGGCAGGGAGGCTGAAGCTTTCTTT

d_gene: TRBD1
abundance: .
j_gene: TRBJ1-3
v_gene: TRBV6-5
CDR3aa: CASSYDRASGNTIYF
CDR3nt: TGTGCCAGCAGTTACGACAGGGCCTCTGGAAACACCATATATTTT

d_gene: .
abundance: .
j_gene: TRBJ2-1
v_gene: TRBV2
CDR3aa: CASRFGAVYNEQFF
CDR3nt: TGTGCCAGCAGGTTCGGGGCCGTTTACAATGAGCAGTTCTTC

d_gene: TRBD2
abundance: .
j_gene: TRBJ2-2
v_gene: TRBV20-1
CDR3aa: CSARDFTEREAGELFF
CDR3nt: TGCAGTGCTAGAGATTTCACAGAACGGGAGGCCGGGGAGCTGTTTTTT

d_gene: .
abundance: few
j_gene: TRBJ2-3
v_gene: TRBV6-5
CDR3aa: CASSYPDAPPDTQYF
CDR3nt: TGTGCCAGCAGTTACCCGGACGCTCCCCCTGATACGCAGTATTTT

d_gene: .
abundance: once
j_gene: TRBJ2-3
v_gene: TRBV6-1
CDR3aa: CASSEHQSNTDTQYF
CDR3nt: TGTGCCAGCAGTGAACACCAGAGTAACACAGATACGCAGTATTTT

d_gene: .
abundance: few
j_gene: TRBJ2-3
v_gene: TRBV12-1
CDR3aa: CASTDTQYF
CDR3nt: TGTGCATCCACAGATACGCAGTATTTT

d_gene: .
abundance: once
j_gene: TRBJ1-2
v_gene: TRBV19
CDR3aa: CASSTRTEDFSYTF
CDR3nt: TGTGCCAGTAGTACTCGGACAGAAGATTTTAGCTACACCTTC